Here is one T cell receptor beta chain with its context. No antigen is known for it. The source material, RNA transcripts, was used to amplify TCR beta CDR3 regions. During a first-round RT-PCR of the TCR CDR3, the HTBI primer set was used. TCRdb redid the calling of the multiplex PCR reads with MiXCR, one entry per CDR3 protein. The sample shows under 400,000 distinct CDR3 sequences, about 18% of them seen only once. These data originate in a study of T cells in Graves' hyperthyroidism and ophthalmopathy. Study results and caveats: Blood samples included most of the expanded thyroid clonotypes exceeding 0.001.

The sequence derives from a woman in her forties or fifties with Graves' hyperthyroidism. The sample taken for sequencing was blood.

The CDR3 region has the DNA TGTGCCAGTAGTCTTAGGTTTGACTCTGGAGAGGGCTATGGCTACACCTTC. This encodes CASSLRFDSGEGYGYTF. The gene calls are TRBV19 and TRBJ1-2; D is unresolved. CDR3 length equals 17 residues. The V gene's germline CDR1 is LNHDA and CDR2 SQIVND (reference sequence). Trimming removed 5 bases at V and 4 bases at J, with 23 bases between.